This T cell receptor beta chain comes out of a study of blood T cell repertoires in COVID-19. In the study overall: The United States, Italy and Spain were the sources of the acute and convalescent COVID-19 samples. Sample material is recorded as cDNA or gDNA derived from T cells, B-cell-depleted T cells, or PBMCs.

As handled by the study authors: Reference gene primers were amplified, and this amplification served to estimate nucleated cell counts. Assay: immunoSEQ multiplex PCR; the TCRdb copy retains only in-frame clones and omits some. The V and J calls and the clone size are those of that table, but D and trimming were determined from the DNA. The table lists around 100,000 clones, roughly 87% of them singletons. Trimming removed 3 bases from V and 4 bases from J, with 9 bases in between. The CDR3 is 13 amino acids. Germline V gene sequence: CDR1 KGHSH, CDR2 LQKENI. This chain connects TRBV18 to TRBJ1-2; D gene unclear. The TCR comes from a woman of 80 years or more in a cohort sampled during active COVID-19. What was sequenced was peripheral blood. CDR3 nucleotide sequence: TGTGCCAGCTCACCCCCGGGTACCTATGGCTACACCTTC. This gives the protein CASSPPGTYGYTF.